The 25 T cell receptor beta chains given below trace back to one sample, sequenced in a study of cytomegalovirus exposure and HLA in healthy donors. Primers included in the PCR were 60 Vbeta and 13 Jbeta primers. Measured with immunoSEQ multiplex PCR; TCRdb has only the in-frame clones, and not every one. This table holds approximately 120,000 clones, about three quarters found once. Sequencing input: PBMCs. Source of these receptors: a woman between 35 and 50 years old in good health and CMV-seronegative.

This chain joins TRBV7-9 and TRBJ1-2, with 8 bases fitting TRBD1. Germline CDR1 is SEHNR and CDR2 is FQNEAQ (reference sequence). The CDR3 loop spans 15 amino acids. Trimming took 5 bases from V and 4 from J; bases not matched to a gene: 9. This chain's CDR3 is CASSPSTGEAYGYTF. In nucleotides, the CDR3 is TGTGCCAGCAGCCCCTCGACAGGGGAAGCCTATGGCTACACCTTC.

V and J are TRBV4-3 and TRBJ2-3; 7 nucleotides agree with TRBD1. This CDR3 spans 18 amino acids. CDR1 is LGHNA, CDR2 YSLEER, per germline. J gave up 1 base and V 1 base, and 11 bases lay outside the gene matches. This chain's CDR3 is CASSQGQGLLLGTDTQYF. The CDR3 nucleotides are TGCGCCAGCAGCCAAGGACAGGGTTTGCTGTTGGGCACAGATACGCAGTATTTT.

This clone was observed a handful of times. The chain is built from TRBV7-2 and TRBJ1-6, with D possibly matching TRBD1 (5 bases). Looked up from germline, CDR1 is SGHTA and CDR2 is FQGNSA. V shed 0 bases and J shed 7 bases, with 10 bases lying between them. The CDR3 contains 15 residues. CDR3 amino acids: CASSLAPGGNSPLHF. The DNA of the CDR3 is TGTGCCAGCAGCTTAGCGCCCGGGGGGAATTCACCCCTCCACTTT.

This chain uses TRBV2 with TRBJ2-4; D may be TRBD2 (6 bases). V was pared by 7 bases and J by 1 base, with 17 bases between. From germline, CDR1 is SNHLY and CDR2 FYNNEI. The CDR3 length is 16 residues. For the CDR3, the DNA is TGTGCCAGCAAACGTGGAGGGGCGGGGGCCAAAAACATTCAGTACTTC. Translated, it gives CASKRGGAGAKNIQYF.

The chain couples TRBV27 to TRBJ2-1; 9 bases are a match to TRBD1. Trimming took 6 bases from V and 1 from J; bases not matched to a gene: 7. Germline V gene lookup returns CDR1 MNHEY and CDR2 SMNVEV (reference sequence). This CDR3 is 16 amino acids long. CDR3 sequence reads: CASSRSGQGSYNEQFF. The CDR3 DNA reads TGTGCCAGCAGCCGCTCAGGACAGGGGTCCTACAATGAGCAGTTCTTC.

The V call is TRBV18, the J call TRBJ2-2; tentative D call: TRBD1 (6 bases). Germline V gives CDR1 KGHSH, CDR2 LQKENI. Trimming left V 0 bases short and J 0 bases short, with 11 bases between. This CDR3 region has 17 residues. CDR3 loop: CASSPPGQLANTGELFF. The CDR3 DNA is TGTGCCAGCTCACCACCGGGACAACTAGCGAACACCGGGGAGCTGTTTTTT. Full variable domain (outside the CDR3, taken from reference TRBV18 and TRBJ2-2): NAGVMQNPRHLVRRRGQEARLRCSPMKGHSHVYWYRQLPEEGLKFMVYLQKENIIDESGMPKERFSAEFPKEGPSILRIQQVVRGDSAAYFCASSPPGQLANTGELFFGEGSRLTVL.

The chain carries TRBV9 and TRBJ2-3; TRBD2 aligns across 12 bases. The CDR3 extends over 14 amino acids. Per germline, CDR1 SGDLS and CDR2 YYNGEE. V was pared by 7 bases and J by 4 bases, with 4 bases of the junction left unmatched. In DNA, the CDR3 is TGTGCCAGCGGGACTAGCGGGCGGGCAGATACGCAGTATTTT. The encoded protein is CASGTSGRADTQYF.

The chain uses TRBV25-1 and TRBJ1-6; D possibly corresponds to TRBD1 (6 bases). CDR3 length: 14 residues. V gave up 5 bases and J gave up 7 bases, with 12 bases separating them. The V gene's germline CDR1 is MGHDK and CDR2 SYGVNS. Here the CDR3 DNA reads TGTGCCAGCAGTTTACAGGGCTGGAATTCACCCCTCCACTTT. This encodes CASSLQGWNSPLHF.

V usage is TRBV5-4 and J usage is TRBJ2-5; D perhaps matches TRBD1 (6 bases). Looked up from germline, CDR1 is SGHNT and CDR2 is YYREEE (reference sequence). The CDR3 totals 16 residues. Trimming took 0 bases from V and 5 from J, leaving 17 bases between them. CDR3 DNA sequence: TGTGCCAGCAGCTTGGCCGGGACATTAAATGGGGAGACCCAGTACTTC. This gives the protein CASSLAGTLNGETQYF.

The chain combines TRBV9 with TRBJ2-7, with 9 bases that match TRBD2. Germline V gene data show CDR1 as SGDLS and CDR2 as YYNGEE. Unmatched junction bases numbered 5, after V lost 0 bases and J lost 7 bases. The CDR3 runs 14 residues. The chain's CDR3 is CASSVGGREVEQYF. Here the CDR3 DNA reads TGTGCCAGCAGCGTAGGCGGGAGGGAGGTTGAGCAGTACTTC. The whole variable domain, remainder taken from reference TRBV9 and TRBJ2-7, is DSGVTQTPKHLITATGQRVTLRCSPRSGDLSVYWYQQSLDQGLQFLIQYYNGEERAKGNILERFSAQQFPDLHSELNLSSLELGDSALYFCASSVGGREVEQYFGPGTRLTVT.

The CDR3 loop is CASSLAGVLWSYNEQFF. The CDR3 DNA reads as TGTGCCAGTAGTCTAGCGGGAGTTTTGTGGTCCTACAATGAGCAGTTCTTC. This chain connects TRBV19 to TRBJ2-1; 10 nucleotides match TRBD2. The CDR3 has 17 amino acids. V was clipped by 5 bases and J by 1 base; unmatched bases: 8. Per the germline V gene, CDR1 is LNHDA and CDR2 is SQIVND (reference sequence).

A few counts support this clone. This chain uses TRBV5-5 with TRBJ1-3; tentative D call: TRBD1 (6 bases). Trimming removed 6 bases at V and 8 bases at J, with 18 bases between. This CDR3 contains 14 residues. Germline V CDR1 and CDR2: SGHKS, YYEKEE (reference sequence). Written as DNA, the CDR3 is TGTGCCAGCATCCCCGGGGGGCAGGCGGACACCATATATTTT. As protein: CASIPGGQADTIYF. Full variable domain (rest looked up from reference TRBV5-5 and TRBJ1-3): DAGVTQSPTHLIKTRGQQVTLRCSPISGHKSVSWYQQVLGQGPQFIFQYYEKEERGRGNFPDRFSARQFPNYSSELNVNALLLGDSALYLCASIPGGQADTIYFGEGSWLTVV.

This chain joins TRBV7-9 and TRBJ2-6; weak D call: TRBD2 (5 bases). Germline-derived CDR1 and CDR2 are SEHNR and FQNEAQ (reference sequence). Deletions cut 5 bases from V and 4 bases from J, with 15 bases between. The CDR3 covers 16 residues. This CDR3 is CASSRPRDLGANVLTF. The CDR3 coding sequence is TGTGCCAGCAGCCGCCCCCGGGATCTAGGGGCCAACGTCCTGACTTTC.

The chain has TRBV11-2 and TRBJ1-5; D gene uncertain. Germline V gene data show CDR1 as SGHAT and CDR2 as FQNNGV. V was shortened by 1 base and J by 3 bases, with 10 bases between the two germline ends. The CDR3 length is 15 residues. The DNA of the CDR3 is TGTGCCAGCAGCTTAGGCTTTGAGCTCAATCAGCCCCAGCATTTT. Translation gives CASSLGFELNQPQHF. Based on the CDR3 plus reference TRBV11-2 and TRBJ1-5, the full variable domain is EAGVAQSPRYKIIEKRQSVAFWCNPISGHATLYWYQQILGQGPKLLIQFQNNGVVDDSQLPKDRFSAERLKGVDSTLKIQPAKLEDSAVYLCASSLGFELNQPQHFGDGTRLSIL.

This clone was counted once. V and J are TRBV23-1 and TRBJ2-3; D might be TRBD1 (6 bases). TRBV23-1 qualifies as an ORF whose function is uncertain. The CDR3 extends over 15 amino acids. Trimming shortened V by 4 bases and J by 0 bases, and 11 bases separated the two germline ends. CDR3 region: CASSPLRGSTDTQYF. The CDR3 bases are TGCGCCAGCAGTCCCCTGAGGGGGAGCACAGATACGCAGTATTTT.

J is TRBJ2-1 and V is TRBV18, with TRBD1 as a possible D gene (6 bases). The CDR3 length is 13 residues. Per germline, CDR1 KGHSH and CDR2 LQKENI. Trimming took 5 bases from V and 8 from J, leaving 13 bases between them. The CDR3 loop reads CASSTRDKDEQFF. CDR3 bases: TGTGCCAGCTCAACCCGGGACAAGGATGAGCAGTTCTTC.

V usage is TRBV30 and J usage is TRBJ2-2, with a tentative D call TRBD2 (7 bases). Germline CDR1 is GTSNPN and CDR2 is SVGIG (reference sequence). The CDR3 runs 13 residues. Trimming cost V 1 base and J 6 bases, with 9 bases left between them. The CDR3 DNA is TGTGCCTGGAGTGGGGGGGGCGCCGGGGAGCTGTTTTTT. Its protein product is CAWSGGGAGELFF.

This clone was detected only a few times. The V gene is TRBV6-5, the J gene TRBJ2-2; TRBD2 aligns across 9 bases. Germline V gives CDR1 MNHEY, CDR2 SVGAGI. Germline trimming cut 5 bases from V and 5 bases from J; bases unmatched to any gene: 6. The CDR3 spans 15 residues. The CDR3 DNA sequence: TGTGCCAGCAGTGTTCAGACTAGCGGAACCGGGGAGCTGTTTTTT. Protein product: CASSVQTSGTGELFF.

J is TRBJ1-2 and V is TRBV23-1; TRBD1 might be the D (6 bases). TRBV23-1 is treated as an ORF (open reading frame) with a function not yet certain. This CDR3 contains 16 residues. Deletions cut 1 base from V and 0 bases from J, with 12 bases between. Here the CDR3 DNA reads TGCGCCAGCAGTCAATGTAAAGGGGGTACTAACTATGGCTACACCTTC. This sequence encodes CASSQCKGGTNYGYTF.

Points on this clone: This sample also contains other DNA sequences that code for the same CDR3. The chain uses TRBV25-1 and TRBJ2-3; D is perhaps TRBD1 (5 bases). Germline values: CDR1 MGHDK, CDR2 SYGVNS. This CDR3 spans 15 amino acids. Trimming removed 2 bases at V and 1 base at J, with 10 bases between. The CDR3 is CASSEVSRGTDTQYF. Written as DNA, the CDR3 is TGTGCCAGCAGTGAAGTAAGCAGGGGCACAGATACGCAGTATTTT. The full variable domain, its missing parts supplied by reference TRBV25-1 and TRBJ2-3, is EADIYQTPRYLVIGTGKKITLECSQTMGHDKMYWYQQDPGMELHLIHYSYGVNSTEKGDLSSESTVSRIRTEHFPLTLESARPSHTSQYLCASSEVSRGTDTQYFGPGTRLTVL.

This chain connects TRBV7-2 to TRBJ2-5; 8 nucleotides agree with TRBD2. Germline V gene lookup returns CDR1 SGHTA and CDR2 FQGNSA. CDR3 length equals 15 residues. V shed 2 bases, J shed 4 bases, and the junction held 6 bases outside the gene matches. CDR3 loop: CASSLWGGGRETQYF. The DNA of the CDR3 is TGTGCCAGCAGCTTATGGGGCGGGGGGCGAGAGACCCAGTACTTC.

The rearrangement uses TRBV4-1 and TRBJ1-1, with 10 bases aligning to TRBD1. Unmatched junction bases numbered 6, after V lost 4 bases and J lost 1 base. The length of the CDR3 is 16 residues. Germline V CDR1 and CDR2: MGHRA, YSYEKL. The CDR3 loop reads CASSPPDRGANTEAFF. DNA for the CDR3: TGCGCCAGCAGCCCCCCGGACAGGGGGGCGAACACTGAAGCTTTCTTT.

A word on this clone: Distinct nucleotide sequences in the sample also encode this CDR3. The chain uses TRBV7-2 and TRBJ2-5; D is perhaps TRBD2 (6 bases). CDR1 is SGHTA and CDR2 is FQGNSA in the germline V gene. The CDR3 runs 15 residues. The germline V and J ends were trimmed by 0 bases and 1 base, with 9 bases remaining between them. As DNA, the CDR3 is TGTGCCAGCAGCTTAGCTGGGACTTCCCAAGAGACCCAGTACTTC. Protein product: CASSLAGTSQETQYF.

The gene calls are TRBV5-1 and TRBJ2-1, with unresolved D. Germline CDR1 SGHRS, CDR2 YFSETQ. The V and J ends lost 2 bases and 5 bases respectively, with 2 bases between them. CDR3 length: 11 residues. The CDR3 DNA reads as TGCGCCAGCAGCTTCGACAATGAGCAGTTCTTC. Its protein is CASSFDNEQFF.

The chain carries TRBV28 and TRBJ1-3; perhaps TRBD1 as D (6 bases). Deletions cut 3 bases from V and 5 bases from J, with 8 bases between. The CDR3 runs 13 residues. CDR1 and CDR2 (germline): MDHEN, SYDVKM. In nucleotides, the CDR3 is TGTGCCAGCAGTTTCAGGGGCAGAAACACCATATATTTT. Translating it yields CASSFRGRNTIYF. The full variable domain, its missing parts supplied by reference TRBV28 and TRBJ1-3, is DVKVTQSSRYLVKRTGEKVFLECVQDMDHENMFWYRQDPGLGLRLIYFSYDVKMKEKGDIPEGYSVSREKKERFSLILESASTNQTSMYLCASSFRGRNTIYFGEGSWLTVV.